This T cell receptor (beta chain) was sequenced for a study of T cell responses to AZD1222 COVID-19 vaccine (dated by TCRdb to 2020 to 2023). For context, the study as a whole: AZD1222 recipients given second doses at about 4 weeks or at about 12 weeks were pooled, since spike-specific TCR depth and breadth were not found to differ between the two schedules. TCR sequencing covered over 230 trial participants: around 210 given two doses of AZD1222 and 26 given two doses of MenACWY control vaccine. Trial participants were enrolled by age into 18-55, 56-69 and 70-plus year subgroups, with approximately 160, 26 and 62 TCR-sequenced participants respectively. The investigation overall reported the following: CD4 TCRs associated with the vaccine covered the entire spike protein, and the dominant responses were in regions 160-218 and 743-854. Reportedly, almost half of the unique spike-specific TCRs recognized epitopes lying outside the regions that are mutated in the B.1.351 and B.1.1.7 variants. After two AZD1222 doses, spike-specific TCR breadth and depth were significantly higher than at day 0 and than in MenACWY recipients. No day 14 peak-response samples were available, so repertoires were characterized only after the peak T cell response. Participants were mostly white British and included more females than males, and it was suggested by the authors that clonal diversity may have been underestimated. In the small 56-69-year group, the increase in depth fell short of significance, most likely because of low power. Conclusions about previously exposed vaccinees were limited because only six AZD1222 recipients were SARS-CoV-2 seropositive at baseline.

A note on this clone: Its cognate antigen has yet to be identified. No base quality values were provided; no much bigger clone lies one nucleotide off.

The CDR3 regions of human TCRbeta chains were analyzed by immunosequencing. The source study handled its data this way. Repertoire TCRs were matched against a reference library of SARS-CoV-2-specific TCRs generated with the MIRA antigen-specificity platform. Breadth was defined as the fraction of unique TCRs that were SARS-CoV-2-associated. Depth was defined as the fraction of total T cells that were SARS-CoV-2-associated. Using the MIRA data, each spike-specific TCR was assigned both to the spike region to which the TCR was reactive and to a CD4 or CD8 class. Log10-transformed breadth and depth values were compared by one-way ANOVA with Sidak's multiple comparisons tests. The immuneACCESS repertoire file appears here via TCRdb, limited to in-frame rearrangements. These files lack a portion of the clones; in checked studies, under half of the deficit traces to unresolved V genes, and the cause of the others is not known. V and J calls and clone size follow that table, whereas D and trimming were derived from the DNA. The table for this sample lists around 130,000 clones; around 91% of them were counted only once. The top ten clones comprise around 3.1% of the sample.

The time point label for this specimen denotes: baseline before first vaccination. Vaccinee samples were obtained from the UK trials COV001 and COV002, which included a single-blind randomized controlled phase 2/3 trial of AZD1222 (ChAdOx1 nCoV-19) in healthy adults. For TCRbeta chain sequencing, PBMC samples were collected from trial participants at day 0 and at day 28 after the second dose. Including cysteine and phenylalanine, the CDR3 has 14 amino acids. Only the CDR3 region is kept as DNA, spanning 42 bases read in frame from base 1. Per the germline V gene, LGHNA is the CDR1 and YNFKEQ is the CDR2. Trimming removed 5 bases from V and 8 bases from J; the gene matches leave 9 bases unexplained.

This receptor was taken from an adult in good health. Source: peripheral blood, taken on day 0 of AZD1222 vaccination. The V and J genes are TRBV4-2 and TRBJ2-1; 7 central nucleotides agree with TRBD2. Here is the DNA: TGTGCCAGCAGCGCTGGTCGAAGCGGGGATGAGCAGTTCTTC. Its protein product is CASSAGRSGDEQFF.